A single sample is the source of the 27 T cell receptor beta chains below, sequenced in a study of blood T cells in healthy people across ages (dated by TCRdb to 2013 to 2016). Receptor amplification or capture employed 5' RACE. TCRdb shows the sequencer as Illumina HiSeq 2500. A second PCR of about 7 to 12 cycles was run with a J-beta primer mix and a sample-barcoded 5' primer. Using fastp trimming at Q25 and MiXCR clonotype assembly, TCRdb reanalyzed the public sequencing data and kept in-frame beta chains. Each entry is one CDR3 protein sequence, shown with its most common DNA and genes. This sample comprises roughly 1.5 million distinct CDR3 sequences, 35% to 45% of them detected only once. In total, the top ten clones hold about 4.1% of the sample. The sample was blood. These TCRs come from a woman aged 18-35 years in good health.

A remark on this clonotype: This may be a read error, as it is one base from a much larger clone. For the CDR3, the DNA is TGTGCCAGCAGCTTGGAAGTGACCTACGAGCAGTTCTTC. Its protein is CASSLEVTYEQFF. This chain links TRBV11-2 with TRBJ2-1, with D hard to call. Per germline, CDR1 SGHAT and CDR2 FQNNGV. There are 13 residues in the CDR3. Trimming stripped 3 bases from V and 10 bases from J, with 13 bases between.

The chain has TRBV10-3 and TRBJ1-2; no reliable D call. Trimming removed 2 bases at V and 8 bases at J, with 12 bases between. The germline gives CDR1 ENHRY, CDR2 SYGVKD. CDR3 length equals 13 residues. Here the CDR3 reads CAISEVAALGYTF. CDR3 coding DNA: TGTGCCATCAGTGAGGTTGCCGCATTAGGCTACACCTTC.

V gene TRBV20-1 combines with J gene TRBJ2-1, with 12 bases fitting TRBD2. Per germline, CDR1 DFQATT and CDR2 SNEGSKA (reference sequence). Trimming took 5 bases from V and 5 from J; bases not matched to a gene: 13. CDR3 length: 17 amino acids. CDR3: CSAPMTSGSPRHNEQFF. In DNA form, the CDR3 reads TGCAGTGCTCCCATGACTAGCGGGAGTCCTCGTCACAATGAGCAGTTCTTC.

At least ten counts were recorded for this clonotype. The rearrangement uses TRBV7-2 and TRBJ2-5; tentative D call: TRBD1 (6 bases). The CDR3 contains 13 residues. Trimming left V 3 bases short and J 5 bases short, with 10 bases between. The V gene's germline CDR1 is SGHTA and CDR2 FQGNSA. Written as DNA, the CDR3 is TGTGCCAGCAGCTTTAACAGGGTGGAGACCCAGTACTTC. This sequence encodes CASSFNRVETQYF.

This chain connects TRBV6-1 to TRBJ1-5, with no clear D. The CDR3 loop spans 12 amino acids. Germline V gene sequence: CDR1 MNHNS, CDR2 SASEGT. Trimming took 5 bases from V and 4 from J, leaving 6 bases between them. CDR3 nucleotide sequence: TGTGCCAGCAGTAATCGGAATCAGCCCCAGCATTTT. Amino acids: CASSNRNQPQHF.

The V and J genes are TRBV20-1 and TRBJ1-1; D gene ambiguous. The length of the CDR3 is 12 residues. The V and J ends lost 0 bases and 4 bases respectively, with 6 bases between them. In germline, CDR1 is DFQATT, CDR2 SNEGSKA (reference sequence). This chain's CDR3 is CSARERVTEAFF. CDR3 DNA sequence: TGCAGTGCTAGAGAACGGGTCACTGAAGCTTTCTTT.

The chain recombines TRBV9 with TRBJ1-6; maybe TRBD1 (6 bases). Trimming removed 8 bases at V and 10 bases at J, with 19 bases between. The CDR3 sequence is 14 residues long. Looked up from germline, CDR1 is SGDLS and CDR2 is YYNGEE. Here the CDR3 reads CASTGLSVGSPLHF. As DNA, the CDR3 is TGTGCCAGTACAGGGTTATCAGTTGGCTCACCCCTCCACTTT.

This clonotype has more than one count but fewer than ten. V and J are TRBV13 and TRBJ2-7; D gene ambiguous. Looked up from germline, CDR1 is PRHDT and CDR2 is FYEKMQ (reference sequence). V gave up 2 bases and J gave up 5 bases, with 7 bases separating them. The CDR3 extends over 12 amino acids. The CDR3 spells CASSLTRDEQYF. The DNA for the CDR3 is TGTGCCAGCAGCTTAACCCGTGACGAGCAGTACTTC.

The chain links TRBV24-1 to TRBJ2-7, with D perhaps TRBD1 or TRBD2 (5 bases each). From germline, CDR1 is KGHDR and CDR2 SFDVKD. The CDR3 consists of 13 residues. Trimming removed 7 bases from V and 3 bases from J, with 12 bases in between. Here the CDR3 reads CATSPGPHYEQYF. The CDR3 nucleotides are TGTGCCACCAGCCCGGGACCCCACTACGAGCAGTACTTC.

This clonotype has a count of ten or more. V gene TRBV5-1 combines with J gene TRBJ2-7; perhaps TRBD1 as D (6 bases). Germline V lookup: CDR1 SGHRS, CDR2 YFSETQ. This CDR3 has 13 residues. Trimming took 6 bases from V and 2 from J, leaving 12 bases between them. The CDR3 nucleotides read TGCGCCAGCAACAGGGACGGGACCTACGAGCAGTACTTC. Its protein product is CASNRDGTYEQYF.

This clonotype was picked up many times. The rearrangement links TRBV29-1 to TRBJ2-7; either TRBD1 or TRBD2 may supply D (5 bases each). Looked up from germline, CDR1 is SQVTM and CDR2 is ANQGSEA. V was clipped by 7 bases and J by 0 bases, with 10 bases between them. The CDR3 is made up of 12 amino acids. The CDR3 DNA follows: TGCAGCGCCGGGGACGGCTCCTACGAGCAGTACTTC. Protein product: CSAGDGSYEQYF.

V usage is TRBV28 and J usage is TRBJ2-1; 7 nucleotides match TRBD1. CDR3 length equals 16 residues. The ends lost 5 bases at V and 2 bases at J; junction bases unmatched: 9. Germline V gives CDR1 MDHEN, CDR2 SYDVKM. CDR3: CASSLPTGMTYNEQFF. The CDR3 DNA reads TGTGCCAGCAGTCTGCCGACAGGGATGACCTACAATGAGCAGTTCTTC.

V gene TRBV20-1 combines with J gene TRBJ2-1, with TRBD2 as a possible D gene (7 bases). V lost 3 bases to trimming and J lost 6 bases, with 15 bases between them. Per germline, CDR1 DFQATT and CDR2 SNEGSKA (reference sequence). The CDR3 length is 14 residues. This CDR3 is CSARLGGPANEQFF. The CDR3 bases are TGCAGTGCTAGGTTGGGGGGGCCTGCCAATGAGCAGTTCTTC.

A few counts support this clonotype. The chain couples TRBV4-1 to TRBJ2-7; tentatively, D is TRBD1 or TRBD2 (6 bases each). Trimming stripped 3 bases from V and 3 bases from J, with 15 bases between. The CDR3 sequence is 15 residues long. Germline V gives CDR1 MGHRA, CDR2 YSYEKL. The CDR3 DNA is TGCGCCAGCAGCCAGATGGCGGGACATTACTACGAGCAGTACTTC. It translates to CASSQMAGHYYEQYF.

This clonotype was recorded once. The chain carries TRBV7-8 and TRBJ2-1; D ambiguous. The germline V gene has CDR1 SGHVS and CDR2 FQNEAQ. This CDR3 has 14 amino acids. Trimming left V 5 bases short and J 7 bases short, with 15 bases between. The CDR3 nucleotides are TGTGCCAGCAGCCTAGAGAGGTGGAAAAATGAGCAGTTCTTC. Encoded protein: CASSLERWKNEQFF. Together with reference TRBV7-8 and TRBJ2-1, the CDR3 gives the full variable domain: GAGVSQSPRYKVAKRGQDVALRCDPISGHVSLFWYQQALGQGPEFLTYFQNEAQLDKSGLPSDRFFAERPEGSVSTLKIQRTQQEDSAVYLCASSLERWKNEQFFGPGTRLTVL.

V usage is TRBV27 and J usage is TRBJ2-1; D is ambiguous. Germline CDR1 and CDR2: MNHEY and SMNVEV (reference sequence). Trimming stripped 1 base from V and 8 bases from J, with 9 bases between. The CDR3 extends over 13 amino acids. The CDR3, as DNA: TGTGCCAGCAGTTTATTGGGGATGGATGAGCAGTTCTTC. This gives the protein CASSLLGMDEQFF.

The rearrangement joins TRBV29-1 to TRBJ2-3, with D perhaps matching TRBD2 (5 bases). Between the trimmed V and J ends, which lost 1 base and 2 bases, there was a span of 16 bases. The CDR3 spans 16 residues. Germline assignment: CDR1 SQVTM and CDR2 ANQGSEA. CDR3: CSVEGTASPNTDTQYF. CDR3 in DNA: TGCAGCGTTGAAGGGACTGCCAGCCCCAACACAGATACGCAGTATTTT.

The genes are TRBV2 and TRBJ2-1; D possibly matches TRBD1 or TRBD2 (5 bases each). V was cut by 8 bases and J by 4 bases, with 15 bases left in between. CDR3 size: 14 residues. Germline V gives CDR1 SNHLY, CDR2 FYNNEI. The CDR3 region has the DNA TGTGCCAGCTACCCGGGGCAGACATACAATGAGCAGTTCTTC. Residues: CASYPGQTYNEQFF. Filled out from reference TRBV2 and TRBJ2-1, the complete variable domain reads EPEVTQTPSHQVTQMGQEVILRCVPISNHLYFYWYRQILGQKVEFLVSFYNNEISEKSEIFDDQFSVERPDGSNFTLKIRSTKLEDSAMYFCASYPGQTYNEQFFGPGTRLTVL.

CDR3 amino acids: CASSAQGLQPGSFF. DNA for the CDR3: TGTGCCAGCAGTGCGCAGGGGCTCCAGCCTGGGTCTTTCTTT. The gene calls are TRBV6-5 and TRBJ1-1; possibly TRBD1 for D (6 bases). Trimming took off 5 bases at V and 12 bases at J, with 22 bases between the two ends. Germline-derived CDR1 and CDR2 are MNHEY and SVGAGI. The CDR3 consists of 14 residues.

The gene calls are TRBV20-1 and TRBJ2-1; D may be TRBD1 or TRBD2 (6 bases each). The CDR3 loop spans 12 amino acids. Trimming removed 6 bases from V and 8 bases from J, with 14 bases in between. CDR1 is DFQATT, CDR2 SNEGSKA, per germline (reference sequence). The chain's CDR3 is CSASRGGHEQFF. CDR3 sequence (DNA): TGCAGTGCCAGCAGAGGGGGGCATGAGCAGTTCTTC.

This clonotype showed up just once. This chain uses TRBV12-3 or TRBV12-4 with TRBJ1-1; D is unresolved. This CDR3 contains 15 residues. The V end lost 6 bases, the J end lost 2 bases, and 16 bases lay between the germline ends. DNA for the CDR3: TGTGCCAGCAGCCCTAAACGGCAGATTAACACTGAAGCTTTCTTT. Translation: CASSPKRQINTEAFF.

This clonotype was recorded a few times. The CDR3 DNA follows: TGCAGCGTTCGCCCGGGGATCACTGAAGCTTTCTTT. Its translation is CSVRPGITEAFF. The chain carries TRBV29-1 and TRBJ1-1, with D unclear. Germline CDR1 is SQVTM and CDR2 is ANQGSEA. The CDR3 loop spans 12 amino acids. Trimming shortened V by 5 bases and J by 4 bases, and 11 bases separated the two germline ends.

This clonotype was counted between two and nine times. The CDR3 spells CSASPSQETQYF. DNA for the CDR3: TGCAGTGCTAGTCCCAGTCAAGAGACCCAGTACTTC. The V call is TRBV20-1, the J call TRBJ2-5; the D is unclear. V was cut by 3 bases and J by 2 bases, with 7 bases left in between. The length of the CDR3 is 12 residues. Per germline, CDR1 DFQATT and CDR2 SNEGSKA (reference sequence).

V usage is TRBV10-3 and J usage is TRBJ1-2; 7 nucleotides match TRBD1. The V gene end was trimmed by 2 bases and the J gene end by 3 bases; junction bases not matched to a gene: 9. Germline CDR1 ENHRY, CDR2 SYGVKD. The CDR3 runs 16 residues. The CDR3 DNA reads as TGTGCCATCAGTGAGGACCGGGACAGTAGGTACTATGGCTACACCTTC. Translation: CAISEDRDSRYYGYTF.

This clonotype was detected many times. The CDR3 region is CASSTGQQPQHF. CDR3 DNA: TGTGCCAGCAGCACGGGACAGCAGCCCCAGCATTTT. This chain uses TRBV6-1 with TRBJ1-5; 7 bases map to TRBD1. Germline CDR1 and CDR2: MNHNS and SASEGT. The V gene end was trimmed by 6 bases and the J gene end by 7 bases; junction bases not matched to a gene: 3. The CDR3 covers 12 residues.

This clonotype was recorded many times. The V gene is TRBV4-1, the J gene TRBJ1-1, with D possibly TRBD1 on 5 matching bases. The length of the CDR3 is 14 residues. Trimming cost V 2 bases and J 8 bases, with 15 bases left between them. Germline V gene lookup returns CDR1 MGHRA and CDR2 YSYEKL. The CDR3: CASSQQTGREEAFF. Written as DNA, the CDR3 is TGCGCCAGCAGCCAACAAACGGGACGGGAAGAAGCTTTCTTT.

V and J are TRBV3-1 and TRBJ2-7; TRBD1 matches 8 bases. Gene TRBJ2-5 matches the end of the DNA better, so the J call may be wrong. This CDR3 spans 16 amino acids. Germline CDR1 and CDR2: LGHDT and YNNKEL (reference sequence). The CDR3 sequence: CASSQEIDRGLETQYF. CDR3 nucleotide sequence: TGTGCCAGCAGCCAAGAGATAGACAGGGGTTTGGAGACCCAGTACTTC.